One and the same sample provided the 27 T cell receptor beta chains below, sequenced in a study of T cells in Graves' hyperthyroidism and ophthalmopathy. RNA transcripts provided the source from which TCR beta CDR3 regions were amplified. The HTBI primer set drove a first-round RT-PCR of the TCR CDR3. MiXCR, run by TCRdb on the multiplex PCR reads, gives a single entry per CDR3 protein. The table lists about 610,000 distinct CDR3 sequences, 16% of them singletons. Input material: blood. Receptors originate from a woman in her thirties or forties with Graves' ophthalmopathy.

J is TRBJ2-3 and V is TRBV6-1; 8 bases line up with TRBD2. V lost 7 bases and J lost 4; bases outside the gene matches: 10. Germline lookup yields CDR1 MNHNS and CDR2 SASEGT. This CDR3 is built from 15 residues. In nucleotides, the CDR3 is TGTGCCAGCACGGCGGGGGCGGGGGGCTCAGATACGCAGTATTTT. It codes for CASTAGAGGSDTQYF.

This chain connects TRBV9 to TRBJ1-3; no reliable D call. The CDR3 contains 16 residues. Per germline, CDR1 SGDLS and CDR2 YYNGEE. The V end was cut by 4 bases, the J end by 3 bases, with 17 bases between. CDR3 in amino acids: CASSPVGSRGGNTIYF. The CDR3 nucleotides are TGTGCCAGCAGCCCGGTCGGGAGTCGGGGTGGAAACACCATATATTTT.

The CDR3 spells CASSLGLAEGYNEQFF. In nucleotides, the CDR3 is TGTGCCAGCAGCTTAGGACTAGCGGAGGGATACAATGAGCAGTTCTTC. The chain uses TRBV7-8 and TRBJ2-1, with 9 bases fitting TRBD2. The junction had 5 bases not matched to a gene; V was cut back by 1 base and J by 4 bases. Germline loops: CDR1 SGHVS, CDR2 FQNEAQ. The CDR3 covers 16 residues.

There are a few counts of this clonotype. This rearrangement joins TRBV20-1 to TRBJ2-7; tentatively, D is TRBD2 (5 bases). The germline CDR1 and CDR2 sequences are DFQATT and SNEGSKA (reference sequence). The CDR3 has 12 residues. Trimming cost V 2 bases and J 3 bases, with 8 bases left between them. CDR3 residues: CSARLTNYEQYF. CDR3 DNA sequence: TGCAGTGCTAGATTGACTAACTACGAGCAGTACTTC.

This clonotype was counted at least ten times. The chain uses TRBV2 and TRBJ1-5, with no clear D. The length of the CDR3 is 14 residues. Trimming took 6 bases from V and 6 from J, leaving 15 bases between them. Germline V gives CDR1 SNHLY, CDR2 FYNNEI. The CDR3 spells CASRPFGLGQPQHF. The CDR3 region has the DNA TGTGCCAGCAGGCCCTTTGGTCTAGGTCAGCCCCAGCATTTT.

This clonotype showed up just a few times. The chain recombines TRBV7-9 with TRBJ2-3; D gene uncertain. The CDR3 sequence is 15 residues long. The V end was cut by 0 bases, the J end by 1 base, with 8 bases between. Germline lookup yields CDR1 SEHNR and CDR2 FQNEAQ (reference sequence). The CDR3 loop is CASSLADTGTDTQYF. The DNA of the CDR3 is TGTGCCAGCAGCTTAGCCGACACTGGCACAGATACGCAGTATTTT.

The table lists this clonotype with many counts. The chain is built from TRBV5-1 and TRBJ2-7; 7 bases are a match to TRBD1. The CDR3 covers 13 residues. Germline V gene data show CDR1 as SGHRS and CDR2 as YFSETQ. J gave up 2 bases and V 3 bases, and 2 bases lay outside the gene matches. The CDR3 region has the DNA TGCGCCAGCAGCTCACAGGGGCCCTACGAGCAGTACTTC. Residues: CASSSQGPYEQYF.

The sample holds many counts of this clonotype. The chain couples TRBV11-2 to TRBJ2-1; possible D gene TRBD2, 5 bases. With 5 bases removed from V and 10 bases from J, the gap between germline ends came to 21 bases. Germline lookup yields CDR1 SGHAT and CDR2 FQNNGV. This CDR3 is built from 15 residues. The CDR3 here is CASSTSGFSEREQFF. The CDR3 bases are TGTGCCAGCAGCACCAGCGGCTTCTCCGAGAGGGAGCAGTTCTTC.

This clonotype has a handful of counts. The chain couples TRBV20-1 to TRBJ1-2, with 8 bases lining up with TRBD1. The J segment lost 5 bases and the V segment lost 5 bases, leaving 4 bases of the junction unmatched. Looked up from germline, CDR1 is DFQATT and CDR2 is SNEGSKA (reference sequence). The CDR3 has 12 amino acids. The CDR3 DNA follows: TGCAGTGCTTTGGGACAGGCATATGGCTACACCTTC. It is translated as CSALGQAYGYTF.

This clonotype occurred a few times. The chain employs TRBV10-3 and TRBJ1-2; the D is unclear. CDR3 size: 13 residues. The V and J ends lost 7 bases and 0 bases respectively, with 9 bases between them. CDR1 is ENHRY and CDR2 is SYGVKD in the germline V gene. Here the CDR3 reads CAITSLANYGYTF. The CDR3 DNA reads as TGTGCCATCACCAGCTTAGCTAACTATGGCTACACCTTC.

The J gene is TRBJ2-1, the V gene TRBV20-1, with D perhaps matching TRBD1 (5 bases). V was trimmed by 3 bases and J by 2 bases, leaving 8 bases between them. Looked up from germline, CDR1 is DFQATT and CDR2 is SNEGSKA (reference sequence). CDR3 length: 13 amino acids. The CDR3 here is CSASYRTYNEQFF. The CDR3 DNA is TGCAGTGCTAGCTACAGGACCTACAATGAGCAGTTCTTC.

The sample holds a few counts of this clonotype. The chain combines TRBV7-9 with TRBJ1-6; D is ambiguous. CDR1 SEHNR and CDR2 FQNEAQ come from the germline V gene (reference sequence). V lost 7 bases and J lost 4, with 8 bases in between. CDR3 size: 13 residues. Here the CDR3 DNA reads TGTGCCAGCACTCAGGAGTATAATTCACCCCTCCACTTT. It translates to CASTQEYNSPLHF.

The chain couples TRBV28 to TRBJ2-7, with TRBD2 matching over 8 bases. V trimming: 2 bases; J trimming: 3 bases; junction bases outside the gene matches: 9. CDR3 size: 16 residues. Germline CDR1 is MDHEN and CDR2 is SYDVKM. The chain's CDR3 is CASSLLTSGGLYEQYF. DNA of the CDR3: TGTGCCAGCAGTTTACTTACTAGCGGAGGTCTCTACGAGCAGTACTTC.

There are many counts of this clonotype. This chain joins TRBV20-1 and TRBJ2-7, with a weak D call TRBD2 (6 bases). CDR3 size: 13 residues. V was cut by 1 base and J by 7 bases, with 14 bases left in between. Germline CDR1 and CDR2: DFQATT and SNEGSKA (reference sequence). The CDR3 DNA reads as TGCAGTGCTAGAGTCGGGGGTTCTGGTGAGCAGTACTTC. The encoded protein is CSARVGGSGEQYF.

With regard to this clonotype: The CDR3 does not close with the conserved phenylalanine or tryptophan, likely indicating a read error. J is TRBJ1-5 and V is TRBV12-3 or TRBV12-4; D might be TRBD1 (6 bases). This CDR3 contains 15 residues. The V and J ends lost 4 bases and 5 bases respectively, with 15 bases between them. The CDR3 DNA reads as TGTGCCAGCAGTTCTCTCCGGGACAATCATCAGCCCCAGCATCTT. As protein: CASSSLRDNHQPQHL.

This clonotype was seen ten or more times. The chain has TRBV7-8 and TRBJ1-1, with D possibly TRBD1 on 5 matching bases. V dropped 5 bases and J dropped 6 bases, with 25 bases sitting between them. This CDR3 region has 17 residues. CDR1 is SGHVS and CDR2 is FQNEAQ in the germline V gene. The CDR3 DNA is TGTGCCAGCAGCGGCCCCGGAGCAGGTAGGGGTGGCGCTGAAGCTTTCTTT. Protein sequence: CASSGPGAGRGGAEAFF.

This clonotype was seen ten or more times. This chain connects TRBV29-1 to TRBJ2-5; D is uncertain. The V end lost 4 bases, the J end lost 5 bases, and 14 bases lay between the germline ends. Germline V gene lookup returns CDR1 SQVTM and CDR2 ANQGSEA. The CDR3 runs 13 residues. The chain's CDR3 is CSVVDSTRETQYF. In DNA form, the CDR3 reads TGCAGCGTTGTTGACTCCACCCGGGAGACCCAGTACTTC.

This clonotype was counted only a few times. The V gene is TRBV18, the J gene TRBJ1-4; TRBD1 agrees at 8 bases. J gave up 2 bases and V 4 bases, and 6 bases lay outside the gene matches. This CDR3 contains 16 residues. CDR1 is KGHSH and CDR2 is LQKENI in the germline V gene. This chain's CDR3 is CASSQDRDRTNEKLFF. In nucleotides, the CDR3 is TGTGCCAGCTCACAGGACAGGGATCGCACTAATGAAAAACTGTTTTTT.

The chain employs TRBV28 and TRBJ1-4, with D unclear. Per the germline V gene, CDR1 is MDHEN and CDR2 is SYDVKM. The CDR3 consists of 12 residues. Trimming cost V 5 bases and J 7 bases, with 8 bases left between them. Here the CDR3 DNA reads TGTGCCAGCAGTCCGGTGGGTGAAAAACTGTTTTTT. Translating gives CASSPVGEKLFF.

The J gene is TRBJ1-5, the V gene TRBV11-1; TRBD1 aligns across 9 bases. J gave up 2 bases and V 4 bases, and 18 bases lay outside the gene matches. The CDR3 runs 20 residues. The V gene's germline CDR1 is SGHAT and CDR2 FQDESV (reference sequence). CDR3 amino acids: CASSCNPGQGLIWGNQPQHF. The CDR3, as DNA: TGTGCCAGCAGCTGCAATCCGGGACAGGGCCTTATTTGGGGCAATCAGCCCCAGCATTTT.

The chain joins TRBV19 to TRBJ1-4; D is uncertain. The CDR3 spans 15 residues. Per the germline V gene, CDR1 is LNHDA and CDR2 is SQIVND (reference sequence). Between the trimmed V and J ends, which lost 3 bases and 8 bases, there was a span of 16 bases. CDR3 in amino acids: CASSMGYGVDEKLFF. CDR3 in DNA: TGTGCCAGTAGTATGGGTTACGGGGTAGACGAAAAACTGTTTTTT.

On this clonotype: At one boundary the junction diverges from the germline segment, which might be a read error. The chain uses TRBV28 and TRBJ1-1; 9 bases agree with TRBD1. CDR3 length equals 12 residues. Germline V CDR1 and CDR2: MDHEN, SYDVKM. CDR3 sequence (DNA): TGTGCCAGCAAAACAGGGGGCACTGTAGCTTTCTTT. It yields the protein CASKTGGTVAFF.

This clonotype was detected ten times or more. This chain uses TRBV2 with TRBJ2-3; 9 positions match TRBD2. V gave up 6 bases and J gave up 4 bases; unmatched junction bases: 5. The CDR3 is 14 residues long. Germline V lookup: CDR1 SNHLY, CDR2 FYNNEI. Written as DNA, the CDR3 is TGTGCCAGCAGACAACTAGCGGGCCCAGATACGCAGTATTTT. Protein: CASRQLAGPDTQYF.

This clonotype was counted only a few times. This chain joins TRBV11-2 and TRBJ2-3; the match to TRBD2 covers 11 bases. Germline-derived CDR1 and CDR2 are SGHAT and FQNNGV. This CDR3 has 18 residues. Trimming took 4 bases from V and 3 from J; bases not matched to a gene: 12. The CDR3 nucleotides read TGTGCCAGCAGCTCGACTAGCGGGATGGGTCTAGGAACAGATACGCAGTATTTT. This gives the protein CASSSTSGMGLGTDTQYF.

The V and J genes are TRBV6-4 and TRBJ1-1; D is ambiguous. The germline gives CDR1 MRHNA, CDR2 SNTAGT. The V gene lost 3 bases and the J gene lost 7 bases, with 6 bases spanning the gap. The CDR3 runs 11 residues. The CDR3 DNA reads TGTGCCAGCAGTGAATGGGGTGAAGCTTTCTTT. The encoded protein is CASSEWGEAFF.

The chain couples TRBV28 to TRBJ2-3; the D gene could be TRBD1 or TRBD2 (6 bases each). The CDR3 is 15 amino acids. Germline CDR1 and CDR2: MDHEN and SYDVKM. V gave up 10 bases and J gave up 5 bases, with 22 bases separating them. This CDR3 is CATQTLWGAEDTQYF. The DNA of the CDR3 is TGTGCCACCCAAACCCTTTGGGGGGCTGAAGATACGCAGTATTTT.

This chain connects TRBV19 to TRBJ2-4; D not certain. CDR1 is LNHDA and CDR2 is SQIVND in the germline V gene (reference sequence). The CDR3 covers 14 residues. Trimming stripped 6 bases from V and 0 bases from J, with 9 bases between. In nucleotides, the CDR3 is TGTGCCAGTAGGCTCACGGGAGCCAAAAACATTCAGTACTTC. Its protein is CASRLTGAKNIQYF.